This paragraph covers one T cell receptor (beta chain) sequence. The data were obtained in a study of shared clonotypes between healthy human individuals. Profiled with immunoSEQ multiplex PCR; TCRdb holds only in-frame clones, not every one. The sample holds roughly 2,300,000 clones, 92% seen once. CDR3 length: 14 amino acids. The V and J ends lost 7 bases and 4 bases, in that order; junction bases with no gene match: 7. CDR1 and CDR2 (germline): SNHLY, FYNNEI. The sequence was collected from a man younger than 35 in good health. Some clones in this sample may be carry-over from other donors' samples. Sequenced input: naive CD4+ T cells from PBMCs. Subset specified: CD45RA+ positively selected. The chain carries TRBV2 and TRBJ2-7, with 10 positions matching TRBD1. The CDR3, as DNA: TGTGCCAGCATCTTGGACAGGGGGTCATACGAGCAGTACTTC. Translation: CASILDRGSYEQYF.